The next 27 T cell receptor beta chains were all read from a single sample in a study of cytomegalovirus exposure and HLA in healthy donors. In the PCR, 60 Vbeta and 13 Jbeta primers were used. TCRdb's table, derived via immunoSEQ multiplex PCR, lists solely in-frame clones and lacks some. The sample comprises about 160,000 clones, about three quarters of which are singletons, and more than 10% rests with the top ten. Sequences were obtained from PBMCs. The receptors derive from a man aged 35 to 55 in good health and CMV-seropositive.

V and J are TRBV5-4 and TRBJ2-7; TRBD1 is a possible D gene (6 bases). The CDR3 length is 15 residues. V lost 4 bases and J 6 bases, leaving 20 bases between the germline ends. CDR1 is SGHNT, CDR2 YYREEE, per germline (reference sequence). The CDR3 DNA reads TGTGCCAGCAGCCCGGGTGGCAGGGGAGTCCTCGAGCAGTACTTC. Encoded protein: CASSPGGRGVLEQYF.

The chain recombines TRBV7-9 with TRBJ1-5; 9 bases agree with TRBD1. The CDR3 totals 15 residues. J gave up 6 bases and V 0 bases, and 3 bases lay outside the gene matches. The V gene's germline CDR1 is SEHNR and CDR2 FQNEAQ (reference sequence). The CDR3 DNA sequence: TGTGCCAGCAGCTTAGCGGGGACAGGGATTCAGCCCCAGCATTTT. It specifies CASSLAGTGIQPQHF.

The genes are TRBV19 and TRBJ2-2; 10 positions agree with TRBD2. The CDR3 has 18 residues. V gave up 3 bases and J gave up 6 bases; unmatched junction bases: 13. CDR1 LNHDA and CDR2 SQIVND come from the germline V gene (reference sequence). CDR3 protein: CASSIPMTLAGGAGELFF. DNA of the CDR3: TGTGCCAGTAGTATTCCGATGACCTTAGCGGGAGGTGCCGGGGAGCTGTTTTTT.

The chain is built from TRBV11-2 and TRBJ2-5; no definite D call. The germline V gene has CDR1 SGHAT and CDR2 FQNNGV. V lost 3 bases, J lost 5 bases, and 4 bases lay in between. The CDR3 has 11 amino acids. Here the CDR3 reads CASSFLETQYF. The CDR3 bases are TGTGCCAGCAGCTTCTTGGAGACCCAGTACTTC. The variable domain in full, with the rest retrieved from reference TRBV11-2 and TRBJ2-5, is EAGVAQSPRYKIIEKRQSVAFWCNPISGHATLYWYQQILGQGPKLLIQFQNNGVVDDSQLPKDRFSAERLKGVDSTLKIQPAKLEDSAVYLCASSFLETQYFGPGTRLLVL.

This rearrangement joins TRBV10-3 to TRBJ2-1; weak D call: TRBD2 (5 bases). Trimming stripped 1 base from V and 5 bases from J, with 6 bases between. The CDR3 covers 13 residues. CDR1 is ENHRY and CDR2 is SYGVKD in the germline V gene. The CDR3 region has the DNA TGTGCCATCAGTGAGTGGCGGGACAATGAGCAGTTCTTC. It specifies CAISEWRDNEQFF.

The genes are TRBV5-4 and TRBJ2-2, with a possible D match to TRBD1 (5 bases). The germline gives CDR1 SGHNT, CDR2 YYREEE (reference sequence). Trimming pared 0 bases from V and 3 bases from J, leaving 6 bases between. The CDR3 is 14 amino acids. The CDR3 here is CASSLARDTGELFF. The CDR3 nucleotides read TGTGCCAGCAGCTTGGCCAGGGACACCGGGGAGCTGTTTTTT. The variable domain in full, completed from reference TRBV5-4 and TRBJ2-2, reads ETGVTQSPTHLIKTRGQQVTLRCSSQSGHNTVSWYQQALGQGPQFIFQYYREEENGRGNFPPRFSGLQFPNYSSELNVNALELDDSALYLCASSLARDTGELFFGEGSRLTVL.

The gene calls are TRBV5-1 and TRBJ2-5, with 10 bases identical to TRBD1. The CDR3 is made up of 16 amino acids. Per the germline V gene, CDR1 is SGHRS and CDR2 is YFSETQ. Germline trimming cut 3 bases from V and 7 bases from J; bases unmatched to any gene: 12. The DNA of the CDR3 is TGCGCCAGCAGCTCCTTGACAGGGGGCGAGGGTGGGACCCAGTACTTC. Protein: CASSSLTGGEGGTQYF.

This clone was seen only a few times. J is TRBJ2-7 and V is TRBV9; maybe TRBD2 (5 bases). The germline V and J ends were trimmed by 0 bases and 0 bases, with 10 bases remaining between them. CDR1 is SGDLS, CDR2 YYNGEE, per germline. The CDR3 is 15 residues long. CDR3 coding DNA: TGTGCCAGCAGCGTAGGGCCGGGGAGCTCCTACGAGCAGTACTTC. It encodes CASSVGPGSSYEQYF.

The CDR3 region is CASSLTSGSQTDTQYF. The CDR3 nucleotides are TGCGCCAGCAGCTTGACTAGCGGGAGTCAGACAGATACGCAGTATTTT. V is TRBV5-1 and J is TRBJ2-3; TRBD2 agrees at 11 bases. The CDR3 runs 16 residues. V lost 1 base to trimming and J lost 3 bases; unmatched junction nucleotides: 4. The germline V gene encodes CDR1 SGHRS and CDR2 YFSETQ.

The chain carries TRBV19 and TRBJ1-5, with D tentatively TRBD1 (5 bases). Trimming shortened V by 3 bases and J by 5 bases, and 14 bases separated the two germline ends. The CDR3 is 15 residues long. From germline, CDR1 is LNHDA and CDR2 SQIVND (reference sequence). The CDR3 loop is CASSISGSRYQPQHF. Written as DNA, the CDR3 is TGTGCCAGTAGTATTTCAGGGTCCCGTTATCAGCCCCAGCATTTT.

This chain connects TRBV13 to TRBJ2-7; tentatively, D is TRBD2 (6 bases). The CDR3 consists of 14 residues. Per the germline V gene, CDR1 is PRHDT and CDR2 is FYEKMQ (reference sequence). The germline V and J ends were trimmed by 4 bases and 1 base, with 11 bases remaining between them. The CDR3 region is CASSSRAGSYEQYF. The CDR3 DNA sequence: TGTGCCAGCAGCTCCCGTGCGGGGTCCTACGAGCAGTACTTC.

The J gene is TRBJ2-3, the V gene TRBV29-1; D gene unclear. Trimming took off 3 bases at V and 0 bases at J, with 4 bases between the two ends. The germline CDR1 and CDR2 sequences are SQVTM and ANQGSEA. The CDR3 extends over 12 amino acids. This CDR3 is CSVDPSTDTQYF. CDR3 DNA: TGCAGCGTTGACCCTAGCACAGATACGCAGTATTTT.

This chain joins TRBV5-1 and TRBJ1-2; 8 bases are shared with TRBD1. The germline V gene has CDR1 SGHRS and CDR2 YFSETQ. The CDR3 covers 13 residues. The ends lost 8 bases at V and 7 bases at J; junction bases unmatched: 10. CDR3 coding DNA: TGCGCCAGTAGCACCCAGGGGGCGGGTGGCTACACCTTC. Translation: CASSTQGAGGYTF.

The chain has TRBV7-6 and TRBJ1-3; D not resolved. The CDR3 length is 14 residues. Trimming pared 5 bases from V and 4 bases from J, leaving 12 bases between. Germline assignment: CDR1 SGHVS and CDR2 FNYEAQ. The CDR3 sequence is CASSPRGPGNTIYF. DNA of the CDR3: TGTGCCAGCAGCCCCCGGGGTCCGGGAAACACCATATATTTT.

This chain links TRBV28 with TRBJ2-7; 9 nucleotides agree with TRBD2. Germline lookup yields CDR1 MDHEN and CDR2 SYDVKM. The junction had 11 bases not matched to a gene; V was cut back by 6 bases and J by 2 bases. The CDR3 length is 16 residues. CDR3 in amino acids: CASSGVSAGGPYEQYF. CDR3 coding DNA: TGTGCCAGCAGCGGGGTTTCGGCGGGAGGGCCCTACGAGCAGTACTTC.

This rearrangement joins TRBV5-6 to TRBJ2-1; D is perhaps TRBD1 (5 bases). Between the trimmed V and J ends, which lost 1 base and 5 bases, there was a span of 13 bases. Germline assignment: CDR1 SGHDT and CDR2 YYEEEE. The length of the CDR3 is 15 residues. This CDR3 reads CASSLTPPGHNEQFF. CDR3 bases: TGTGCCAGCAGCTTGACCCCGCCAGGGCACAATGAGCAGTTCTTC.

The chain is built from TRBV4-3 and TRBJ2-3, with 8 bases identical to TRBD2. The germline CDR1 and CDR2 sequences are LGHNA and YSLEER. The CDR3 extends over 18 amino acids. The J segment lost 2 bases and the V segment lost 1 base, leaving 11 bases of the junction unmatched. This CDR3 is CASSQGNSGDFYTDTQYF. The CDR3 DNA follows: TGCGCCAGCAGCCAAGGTAATAGCGGGGACTTTTACACAGATACGCAGTATTTT.

The chain is built from TRBV29-1 and TRBJ2-3; TRBD2 might be the D (5 bases). Per the germline V gene, CDR1 is SQVTM and CDR2 is ANQGSEA. This CDR3 is built from 12 residues. Trimming cost V 3 bases and J 1 base, with 5 bases left between them. CDR3 sequence reads: CSVDGGTDTQYF. CDR3 nucleotides: TGCAGCGTTGACGGGGGCACAGATACGCAGTATTTT.

The chain combines TRBV9 with TRBJ2-1, with 9 nucleotides matching TRBD2. CDR1 and CDR2 from the germline V gene are SGDLS and YYNGEE. V lost 3 bases and J lost 7; bases outside the gene matches: 11. CDR3 length: 16 amino acids. The CDR3 bases are TGTGCCAGCAGCGCCGCCCTAGCGGGATTTGAAAATGAGCAGTTCTTC. This translates into CASSAALAGFENEQFF.

The rearrangement uses TRBV11-2 and TRBJ1-4; 8 bases line up with TRBD1. The germline gives CDR1 SGHAT, CDR2 FQNNGV. The junction had 7 bases not matched to a gene; V was cut back by 5 bases and J by 5 bases. The CDR3 runs to 15 residues. The DNA of the CDR3 is TGTGCCAGCAGCCCAATCAGGGGGCAGAATGAAAAACTGTTTTTT. Translation: CASSPIRGQNEKLFF.

The chain uses TRBV2 and TRBJ2-7, with 12 bases identical to TRBD2. This CDR3 has 14 amino acids. Trimming removed 5 bases from V and 7 bases from J; junction bases left unmatched: 6. Looked up from germline, CDR1 is SNHLY and CDR2 is FYNNEI. CDR3 region: CASSMTSGSGEQYF. DNA of the CDR3: TGTGCCAGCAGTATGACTAGCGGGAGCGGGGAGCAGTACTTC.

The chain carries TRBV7-9 and TRBJ2-7; TRBD2 matches 9 bases. Germline values: CDR1 SEHNR, CDR2 FQNEAQ (reference sequence). Germline trimming cut 6 bases from V and 3 bases from J; bases unmatched to any gene: 12. This CDR3 has 16 amino acids. The CDR3 nucleotides are TGTGCCAGCAGTCATAGCGGGAGTTCTTCTATCTACGAGCAGTACTTC. This gives the protein CASSHSGSSSIYEQYF.

V usage is TRBV18 and J usage is TRBJ2-5; D is possibly TRBD2 (5 bases). Trimming pared 4 bases from V and 3 bases from J, leaving 12 bases between. This CDR3 comprises 14 residues. The germline V gene has CDR1 KGHSH and CDR2 LQKENI. This chain's CDR3 is CASSLLAQEETQYF. For the CDR3, the DNA is TGTGCCAGCTCACTTCTAGCCCAGGAAGAGACCCAGTACTTC.

This chain joins TRBV16 and TRBJ2-7; D not resolved. V shed 1 base and J shed 4 bases, with 11 bases lying between them. The CDR3 has 14 residues. Germline CDR1 KGHSY, CDR2 FQNENV. This CDR3 is CASSQFRLRYEQYF. DNA of the CDR3: TGTGCCAGCAGCCAATTCAGATTGCGGTACGAGCAGTACTTC.

The CDR3 protein is CASSMGTQYQETQYF. Written as DNA, the CDR3 is TGTGCCAGTAGTATGGGCACCCAGTACCAAGAGACCCAGTACTTC. This rearrangement joins TRBV19 to TRBJ2-5; D ambiguous. Trimming stripped 3 bases from V and 0 bases from J, with 11 bases between. Per germline, CDR1 LNHDA and CDR2 SQIVND (reference sequence). This CDR3 is 15 amino acids long.

This sequence joins TRBV7-9 and TRBJ2-3, with D possibly matching TRBD2 (6 bases). Germline lookup yields CDR1 SEHNR and CDR2 FQNEAQ (reference sequence). V was pared by 1 base and J by 0 bases, with 8 bases between. The CDR3 spans 15 residues. The CDR3 spells CASSLDGGSTDTQYF. The CDR3 DNA follows: TGTGCCAGCAGCTTAGACGGGGGAAGCACAGATACGCAGTATTTT.

V gene TRBV15 combines with J gene TRBJ1-5, with D perhaps TRBD1 (6 bases). The V gene's germline CDR1 is LNHNV and CDR2 YYDKDF (reference sequence). The germline V and J ends were trimmed by 4 bases and 5 bases, with 12 bases remaining between them. The CDR3 totals 14 residues. The CDR3 DNA follows: TGTGCCACCAGCATCGGGGGGGCCTATCAGCCCCAGCATTTT. Its protein is CATSIGGAYQPQHF.